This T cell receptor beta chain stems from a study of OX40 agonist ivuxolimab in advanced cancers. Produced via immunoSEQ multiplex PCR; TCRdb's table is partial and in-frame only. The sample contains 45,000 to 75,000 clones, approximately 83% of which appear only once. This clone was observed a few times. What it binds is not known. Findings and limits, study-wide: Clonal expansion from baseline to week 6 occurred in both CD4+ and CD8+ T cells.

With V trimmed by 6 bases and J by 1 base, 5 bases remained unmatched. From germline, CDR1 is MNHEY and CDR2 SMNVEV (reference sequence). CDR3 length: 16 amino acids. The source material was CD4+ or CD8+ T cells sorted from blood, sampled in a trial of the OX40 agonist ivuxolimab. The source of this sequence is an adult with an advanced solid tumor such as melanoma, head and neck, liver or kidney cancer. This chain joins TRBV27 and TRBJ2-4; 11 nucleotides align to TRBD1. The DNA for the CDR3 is TGTGCCAGCAGAAAGGGGACAGGGGGGGCCAAAAACATTCAGTACTTC. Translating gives CASRKGTGGAKNIQYF.